This paragraph covers one TCR beta chain sequence. Antigen: not known. With 0 bases removed from V and 4 bases from J, the gap between germline ends came to 15 bases. The germline gives CDR1 SGDLS, CDR2 YYNGEE. This CDR3 has 16 residues. Specified treatment: some 19 received Ad26.COV2.S at low or high dose, single or two shots; a few received placebo; per-sample allocation not given. After the first vaccine or placebo injection, samples were drawn on day 63. Method: immunoSEQ multiplex PCR; TCRdb's copy keeps in-frame clones and lacks some. The sample lists approximately 420,000 clones; roughly 88% were seen once. The data stem from a study of Ad26.COV2.S vaccination and SARS-CoV-2 variants. Study information: Donor had been placed in the Ad26.COV2.S arm of the COV1001 trial. By the intramuscular route, Ad26.COV2.S was given once, or twice 56 days apart.

Findings of the study overall: Among vaccine recipients, spike-specific TCR breadth exceeded that of placebo recipients. Analyses that measured TCR breadth and depth may have underestimated total T cell responses.

This TCR was sampled from a person aged 18 to 59 who received the Ad26.COV2.S COVID-19 vaccine or a placebo. The V and J genes are TRBV9 and TRBJ2-3; D is undetermined. Sequencing was performed on peripheral blood, taken in a trial of Ad26.COV2.S vaccine versus placebo. The CDR3 nucleotides read TGTGCCAGCAGCGTAGTCGGAAGCCCTCGGGCAGATACGCAGTATTTT. This codes for CASSVVGSPRADTQYF.